This T cell receptor (beta chain) was identified in a study of shared clonotypes between healthy human individuals. Turning to this clone: The conserved phenylalanine or tryptophan is not found at the CDR3 terminus, so this likely reflects a read error.

Sequencing was at deep level. Measured with immunoSEQ multiplex PCR; TCRdb has only the in-frame clones, and not every one. This repertoire shows some 92,000 clones, less than 60% found once; its top ten account for around 16%. CDR3 length equals 13 residues. Germline values: CDR1 ENHRY, CDR2 SYGVKD. Trimming took off 10 bases at V and 1 base at J, with 14 bases between the two ends. The chain has TRBV10-3 and TRBJ2-7; maybe TRBD2 (6 bases). The TCR was taken from a woman between 40 and 50 years old in good health. Some clones in this sample may be carry-over from other donors' samples. The sample consisted of PBMCs. The CDR3 sequence: CASGREESYEQYL. The CDR3 coding sequence is TGTGCCAGCGGGCGGGAAGAATCCTACGAGCAGTACCTC.